The next 24 T cell receptor beta chains were all read from a single sample in a study of blood T cell repertoires in COVID-19. Measured with immunoSEQ multiplex PCR; TCRdb has only the in-frame clones, and not every one. This table holds 100,000 to 150,000 clones, 65% to 90% found once. The sample taken for sequencing was peripheral blood. The origin of the receptors is a man at least 80 years old with active or convalescent COVID-19.

This clone was counted between two and nine times. The chain recombines TRBV6-4 with TRBJ2-3; the D gene is possibly TRBD2 (7 bases). Germline CDR1 MRHNA, CDR2 SNTAGT. Trimming stripped 0 bases from V and 4 bases from J, with 11 bases between. The CDR3 has 15 residues. This chain's CDR3 is CASSDSEGGADTQYF. The CDR3 nucleotides read TGTGCCAGCAGTGACTCGGAAGGGGGGGCAGATACGCAGTATTTT.

The V and J genes are TRBV25-1 and TRBJ1-3, with TRBD1 matching over 7 bases. The trim removed 5 bases at V and 0 bases at J, leaving 10 bases unmatched. Germline V gene lookup returns CDR1 MGHDK and CDR2 SYGVNS. This CDR3 is 17 amino acids long. CDR3 sequence: CASSLRTGTVSGNTIYF. The DNA of the CDR3 is TGTGCCAGCAGTCTACGGACAGGAACCGTCTCTGGAAACACCATATATTTT.

This clone was observed a few times. This rearrangement joins TRBV7-3 to TRBJ2-3, with 8 positions matching TRBD2. The CDR3 spans 16 residues. J lost 4 bases, V lost 1 base, and 7 bases had no gene match. Germline assignment: CDR1 SGHTA and CDR2 FQGTGA. CDR3 DNA: TGTGCCAGCAGCTTAAGCGGGGGGTTAGTGGCAGATACGCAGTATTTT. Amino acid sequence: CASSLSGGLVADTQYF.

V and J are TRBV2 and TRBJ1-5, with TRBD1 identical over 9 bases. V trimming: 4 bases; J trimming: 2 bases; junction bases outside the gene matches: 3. The length of the CDR3 is 15 residues. Germline CDR1 reads SNHLY; CDR2 reads FYNNEI. DNA for the CDR3: TGTGCCAGCAGTGGGGACAGGGTCGGCAATCAGCCCCAGCATTTT. Its protein is CASSGDRVGNQPQHF.

This sequence joins TRBV19 and TRBJ1-2; no reliable D call. The CDR3 is 14 amino acids. Between the trimmed V and J ends, which lost 0 bases and 3 bases, there was a span of 8 bases. Germline V CDR1 and CDR2: LNHDA, SQIVND (reference sequence). CDR3 amino acids: CASSIDDLDYGYTF. In nucleotides, the CDR3 is TGTGCCAGTAGTATAGATGACTTAGACTATGGCTACACCTTC.

The gene calls are TRBV10-3 and TRBJ2-5; TRBD1 agrees at 9 bases. V was pared by 6 bases and J by 5 bases, with 7 bases of the junction left unmatched. The CDR3 extends over 14 amino acids. Germline V gene sequence: CDR1 ENHRY, CDR2 SYGVKD. DNA for the CDR3: TGTGCCATCAGAGGGACAGGGACGGGGGAGACCCAGTACTTC. Protein: CAIRGTGTGETQYF.

The V gene is TRBV7-2, the J gene TRBJ2-5; D call uncertain. The CDR3 extends over 12 amino acids. Trimming stripped 5 bases from V and 4 bases from J, with 8 bases between. Per the germline V gene, CDR1 is SGHTA and CDR2 is FQGNSA. CDR3 DNA sequence: TGTGCCAGCAGCGCCCTAGTAGAGACCCAGTACTTC. Amino acid sequence: CASSALVETQYF.

The rearrangement links TRBV5-5 to TRBJ1-1, with D maybe TRBD1 (5 bases). Germline V gene data show CDR1 as SGHKS and CDR2 as YYEKEE (reference sequence). Between the trimmed V and J ends, which lost 0 bases and 1 base, there was a span of 10 bases. CDR3 length equals 15 residues. CDR3 nucleotide sequence: TGTGCCAGCAGCTTGGGGGGACTTTCGAACACTGAAGCTTTCTTT. Translated, it gives CASSLGGLSNTEAFF.

The rearrangement uses TRBV6-2 or TRBV6-3 and TRBJ1-5; D is possibly TRBD1 (5 bases). This CDR3 region has 15 residues. CDR1 MNHEY and CDR2 SVGEGT come from the germline V gene. Trimming left V 6 bases short and J 2 bases short, with 14 bases between. The CDR3 nucleotides are TGTGCCAGCAGCCCTTCGCAGGGTGGCAATCAGCCCCAGCATTTT. Translating it yields CASSPSQGGNQPQHF.

The chain combines TRBV2 with TRBJ1-2, with a tentative D call TRBD1 (5 bases). This CDR3 comprises 14 residues. V was cut by 8 bases and J by 0 bases, with 13 bases left in between. The germline gives CDR1 SNHLY, CDR2 FYNNEI. DNA for the CDR3: TGTGCCAGCCACAAGGGACTGTCTAACTATGGCTACACCTTC. It translates to CASHKGLSNYGYTF.

This chain joins TRBV30 and TRBJ1-6, with 7 bases aligning to TRBD1. This CDR3 contains 13 residues. Trimming took 8 bases from V and 6 from J; bases not matched to a gene: 7. Germline assignment: CDR1 GTSNPN and CDR2 SVGIG (reference sequence). CDR3 amino acids: CALEQGFNSPLHF. The CDR3 nucleotides read TGTGCCCTTGAACAGGGGTTTAATTCACCCCTCCACTTT. Together with reference TRBV30 and TRBJ1-6, the CDR3 gives the full variable domain: SQTIHQWPATLVQPVGSPLSLECTVEGTSNPNLYWYRQAAGRGLQLLFYSVGIGQISSEVPQNLSASRPQDRQFILSSKKLLLSDSGFYLCALEQGFNSPLHFGNGTRLTVT.

V and J are TRBV25-1 and TRBJ1-1; tentative D call: TRBD1 (5 bases). The CDR3 consists of 15 residues. The V gene lost 1 base and the J gene lost 3 bases, with 12 bases spanning the gap. The germline V gene has CDR1 MGHDK and CDR2 SYGVNS. CDR3 DNA sequence: TGTGCCAGCAGTGAATCGGTCAGGGCGGACACTGAAGCTTTCTTT. This encodes CASSESVRADTEAFF.

The chain has TRBV29-1 and TRBJ2-3, with D perhaps matching TRBD2 (6 bases). Trimming stripped 1 base from V and 6 bases from J, with 14 bases between. The CDR3 totals 14 residues. CDR1 and CDR2 (germline): SQVTM, ANQGSEA. The CDR3 DNA reads as TGCAGCGTTGAAGTGGCCCGCGGGGTGGATACGCAGTATTTT. It yields the protein CSVEVARGVDTQYF.

The chain uses TRBV4-1 and TRBJ2-3; TRBD1 matches 9 bases. This CDR3 comprises 20 residues. Losses at the gene ends were 3 bases for V and 2 bases for J; bases not matched to a gene: 18. Germline CDR1 is MGHRA and CDR2 is YSYEKL. This CDR3 is CASSHPRTGDKVGHTDTQYF. CDR3 sequence (DNA): TGCGCCAGCAGCCATCCTCGGACAGGGGACAAGGTTGGCCACACAGATACGCAGTATTTT.

The chain is built from TRBV11-3 and TRBJ2-2, with 10 bases fitting TRBD1. Per the germline V gene, CDR1 is SGHNT and CDR2 is YENEEA. Trimming removed 5 bases from V and 4 bases from J; junction bases left unmatched: 10. CDR3 length: 17 amino acids. This CDR3 reads CASSPRSGQGPTGELFF. The CDR3 DNA reads TGTGCCAGCAGCCCCAGGTCGGGACAGGGGCCCACCGGGGAGCTGTTTTTT.

This clone was seen more than once but under ten times. The rearrangement joins TRBV15 to TRBJ1-2; D may be TRBD1 (5 bases). V was clipped by 0 bases and J by 6 bases, with 14 bases between them. Germline values: CDR1 LNHNV, CDR2 YYDKDF (reference sequence). CDR3 length: 15 amino acids. CDR3 sequence: CATSRDHQGWNGYTF. In DNA form, the CDR3 reads TGTGCCACCAGCAGAGATCATCAGGGTTGGAATGGCTACACCTTC. The full variable domain, rest sourced from reference TRBV15 and TRBJ1-2, is DAMVIQNPRYQVTQFGKPVTLSCSQTLNHNVMYWYQQKSSQAPKLLFHYYDKDFNNEADTPDNFQSRRPNTSFCFLDIRSPGLGDTAMYLCATSRDHQGWNGYTFGSGTRLTVV.

Note on this clone: Distinct nucleotide sequences in the sample also encode this CDR3. The chain joins TRBV7-3 to TRBJ2-5; weak D call: TRBD2 (5 bases). The CDR3 is 13 residues long. Germline V lookup: CDR1 SGHTA, CDR2 FQGTGA. Trimming took off 5 bases at V and 1 base at J, with 8 bases between the two ends. Here the CDR3 reads CASSPSPQETQYF. In nucleotides, the CDR3 is TGTGCCAGCAGCCCTAGCCCCCAAGAGACCCAGTACTTC.

The CDR3, as DNA: TGTGCCAGCAGCCGCCTTTCTTCGGGGGGTACCGGGGAGCTGTTTTTT. Amino acid sequence: CASSRLSSGGTGELFF. V and J are TRBV7-2 and TRBJ2-2, with 7 bases that match TRBD2. The CDR3 totals 16 residues. Trimming at V came to 5 bases and at J to 5 bases, leaving 11 bases not matched to a gene. The germline CDR1 and CDR2 sequences are SGHTA and FQGNSA.

The rearrangement uses TRBV27 and TRBJ1-5; the match to TRBD1 covers 7 bases. The V gene's germline CDR1 is MNHEY and CDR2 SMNVEV (reference sequence). Trimming took 2 bases from V and 3 from J; bases not matched to a gene: 4. CDR3 length: 15 residues. For the CDR3, the DNA is TGTGCCAGCAGTTTAATGGGACAGTTCAATCAGCCCCAGCATTTT. Translating it yields CASSLMGQFNQPQHF.

J is TRBJ1-2 and V is TRBV19; TRBD1 might be the D (6 bases). CDR1 LNHDA and CDR2 SQIVND come from the germline V gene (reference sequence). The CDR3 length is 18 residues. The V and J ends lost 8 bases and 4 bases respectively, with 29 bases between them. CDR3 region: CASRPQLGGQSSIYGYTF. The CDR3 DNA reads as TGTGCCAGTCGACCCCAACTCGGGGGGCAGTCCTCCATCTATGGCTACACCTTC.

The chain has TRBV7-9 and TRBJ2-7; TRBD1 matches 9 bases. This CDR3 region has 15 residues. Per the germline V gene, CDR1 is SEHNR and CDR2 is FQNEAQ (reference sequence). The junction had 15 bases not matched to a gene; V was cut back by 10 bases and J by 5 bases. The CDR3: CATAPKGTGHNEQYF. CDR3 sequence (DNA): TGTGCCACCGCCCCTAAAGGGACAGGGCACAACGAGCAGTACTTC.

The rearrangement uses TRBV6-5 and TRBJ2-1; D is unclear. The CDR3 extends over 13 amino acids. Germline values: CDR1 MNHEY, CDR2 SVGAGI. Trimming pared 7 bases from V and 7 bases from J, leaving 14 bases between. The CDR3: CASTPRPGNEQFF. DNA for the CDR3: TGTGCCAGCACTCCCCGCCCCGGGAATGAGCAGTTCTTC.

In this sample, this clone turned up once. The V call is TRBV5-1, the J call TRBJ2-3; D is possibly TRBD1 (6 bases). Germline-derived CDR1 and CDR2 are SGHRS and YFSETQ. The CDR3 has 15 residues. Trimming shortened V by 4 bases and J by 5 bases, and 17 bases separated the two germline ends. In DNA, the CDR3 is TGCGCCAGCAGCCGGAGTGGGGGCCGGGGAGATACGCAGTATTTT. Translation: CASSRSGGRGDTQYF. Supplemented by reference TRBV5-1 and TRBJ2-3, the full variable domain reads KAGVTQTPRYLIKTRGQQVTLSCSPISGHRSVSWYQQTPGQGLQFLFEYFSETQRNKGNFPGRFSGRQFSNSRSEMNVSTLELGDSALYLCASSRSGGRGDTQYFGPGTRLTVL.

Of note for this clone: At one end, the junction sequence differs from germline, possibly due to a read error. The chain combines TRBV6-1 with TRBJ2-2, with D possibly matching TRBD1 (5 bases). Germline V gives CDR1 MNHNS, CDR2 SASEGT. The CDR3 consists of 14 residues. The CDR3 DNA sequence: TGTGCCAGCAGAGAAGACAGAAACACCGGGGAGCTGTTTTTT. It encodes CASREDRNTGELFF.